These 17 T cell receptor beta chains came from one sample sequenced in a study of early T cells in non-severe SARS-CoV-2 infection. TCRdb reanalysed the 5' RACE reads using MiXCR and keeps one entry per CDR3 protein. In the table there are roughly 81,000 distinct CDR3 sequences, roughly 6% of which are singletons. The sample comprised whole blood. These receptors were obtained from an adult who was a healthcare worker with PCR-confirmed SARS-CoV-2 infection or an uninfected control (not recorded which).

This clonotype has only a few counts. This chain's CDR3 is CASSAGGVAETQYF. The DNA for the CDR3 is TGTGCCAGCTCGGCGGGGGGCGTGGCAGAGACCCAGTACTTC. The V call is TRBV18, the J call TRBJ2-5; 8 nucleotides align to TRBD2. V gave up 6 bases and J gave up 4 bases; unmatched junction bases: 7. Germline CDR1 KGHSH, CDR2 LQKENI. There are 14 residues in the CDR3.

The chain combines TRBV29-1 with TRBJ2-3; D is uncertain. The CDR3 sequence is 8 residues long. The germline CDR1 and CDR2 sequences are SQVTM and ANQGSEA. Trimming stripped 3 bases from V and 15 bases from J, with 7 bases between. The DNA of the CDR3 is TGCAGCGTTGACTTGAACTATTTT. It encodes CSVDLNYF.

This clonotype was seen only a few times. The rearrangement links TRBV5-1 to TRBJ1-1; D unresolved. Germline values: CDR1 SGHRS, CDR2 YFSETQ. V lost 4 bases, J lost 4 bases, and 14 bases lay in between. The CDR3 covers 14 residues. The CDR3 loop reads CASSAGGGFTEAFF. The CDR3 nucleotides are TGCGCCAGCAGCGCGGGCGGCGGGTTCACTGAAGCTTTCTTT. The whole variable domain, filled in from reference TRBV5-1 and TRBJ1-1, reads KAGVTQTPRYLIKTRGQQVTLSCSPISGHRSVSWYQQTPGQGLQFLFEYFSETQRNKGNFPGRFSGRQFSNSRSEMNVSTLELGDSALYLCASSAGGGFTEAFFGQGTRLTVV.

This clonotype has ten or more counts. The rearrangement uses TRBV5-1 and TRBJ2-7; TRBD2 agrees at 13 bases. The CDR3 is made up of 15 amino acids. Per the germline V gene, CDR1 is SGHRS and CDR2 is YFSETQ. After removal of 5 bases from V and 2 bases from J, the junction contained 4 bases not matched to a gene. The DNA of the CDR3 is TGCGCCAGCAGTTCCGGGACTAGCGGGACCTACGAGCAGTACTTC. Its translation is CASSSGTSGTYEQYF. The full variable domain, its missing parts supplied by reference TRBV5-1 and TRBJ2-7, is KAGVTQTPRYLIKTRGQQVTLSCSPISGHRSVSWYQQTPGQGLQFLFEYFSETQRNKGNFPGRFSGRQFSNSRSEMNVSTLELGDSALYLCASSSGTSGTYEQYFGPGTRLTVT.

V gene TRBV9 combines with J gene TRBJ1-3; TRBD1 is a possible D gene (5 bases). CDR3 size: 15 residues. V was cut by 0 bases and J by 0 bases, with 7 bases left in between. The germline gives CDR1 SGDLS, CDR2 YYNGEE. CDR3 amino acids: CASSVGRVSGNTIYF. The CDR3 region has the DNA TGTGCCAGCAGCGTAGGCAGGGTCTCTGGAAACACCATATATTTT. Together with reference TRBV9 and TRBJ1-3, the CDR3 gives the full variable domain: DSGVTQTPKHLITATGQRVTLRCSPRSGDLSVYWYQQSLDQGLQFLIQYYNGEERAKGNILERFSAQQFPDLHSELNLSSLELGDSALYFCASSVGRVSGNTIYFGEGSWLTVV.

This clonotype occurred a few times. The CDR3 nucleotides are TGTGCCAGCAGTAGAGGGACAGGGATGAACACTGAAGCTTTCTTT. It translates to CASSRGTGMNTEAFF. This rearrangement joins TRBV27 to TRBJ1-1; the match to TRBD1 covers 9 bases. J gave up 0 bases and V 5 bases, and 4 bases lay outside the gene matches. The CDR3 extends over 15 amino acids. Germline CDR1 MNHEY, CDR2 SMNVEV (reference sequence).

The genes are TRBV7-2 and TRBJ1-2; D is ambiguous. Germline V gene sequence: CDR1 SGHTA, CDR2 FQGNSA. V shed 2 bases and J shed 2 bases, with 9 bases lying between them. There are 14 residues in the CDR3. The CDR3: CASSLRTQNYGYTF. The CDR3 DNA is TGTGCCAGCAGCTTAAGGACTCAAAACTATGGCTACACCTTC.

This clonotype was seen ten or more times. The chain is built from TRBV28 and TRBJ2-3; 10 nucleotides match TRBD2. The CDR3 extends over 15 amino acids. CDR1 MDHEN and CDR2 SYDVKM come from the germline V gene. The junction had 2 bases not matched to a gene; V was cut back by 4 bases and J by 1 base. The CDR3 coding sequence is TGTGCCAGCAGTTCTGGGACTAGCGGCACAGATACGCAGTATTTT. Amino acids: CASSSGTSGTDTQYF.

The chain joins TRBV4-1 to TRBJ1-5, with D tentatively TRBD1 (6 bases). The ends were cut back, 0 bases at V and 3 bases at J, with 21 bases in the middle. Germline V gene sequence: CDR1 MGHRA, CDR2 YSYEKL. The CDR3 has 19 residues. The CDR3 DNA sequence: TGCGCCAGCAGCCAAGATTATGCAGGGGCCGCCTCATCCAATCAGCCCCAGCATTTT. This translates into CASSQDYAGAASSNQPQHF.

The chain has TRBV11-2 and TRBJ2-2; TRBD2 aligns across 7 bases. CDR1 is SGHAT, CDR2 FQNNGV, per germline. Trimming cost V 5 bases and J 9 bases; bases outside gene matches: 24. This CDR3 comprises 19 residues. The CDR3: CASSLQMSSKRGAPRELFF. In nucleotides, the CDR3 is TGTGCCAGCAGCCTCCAAATGTCCAGCAAGCGGGGAGCTCCCCGGGAGCTGTTTTTT.

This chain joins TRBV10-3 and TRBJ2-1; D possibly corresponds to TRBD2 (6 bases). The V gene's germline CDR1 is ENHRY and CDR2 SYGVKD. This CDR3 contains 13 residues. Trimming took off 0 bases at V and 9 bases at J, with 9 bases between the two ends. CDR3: CAISESGAGEQFF. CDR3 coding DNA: TGTGCCATCAGTGAGTCGGGAGCGGGTGAGCAGTTCTTC.

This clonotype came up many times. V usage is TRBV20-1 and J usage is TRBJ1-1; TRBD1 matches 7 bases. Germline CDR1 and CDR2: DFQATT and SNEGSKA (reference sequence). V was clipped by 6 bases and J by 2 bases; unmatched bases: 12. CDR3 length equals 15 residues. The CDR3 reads CSAFPADRVNTEAFF. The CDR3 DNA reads TGCAGTGCCTTCCCAGCTGACAGGGTTAACACTGAAGCTTTCTTT.

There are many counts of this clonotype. The CDR3 DNA reads TGTGCCAGCAGGAAAGACAGGGCCTCCTACAATGAGCAGTTCTTC. Its protein is CASRKDRASYNEQFF. V and J are TRBV27 and TRBJ2-1; 7 positions match TRBD1. Germline V gene data show CDR1 as MNHEY and CDR2 as SMNVEV (reference sequence). This CDR3 comprises 15 residues. J lost 0 bases, V lost 6 bases, and 5 bases had no gene match.

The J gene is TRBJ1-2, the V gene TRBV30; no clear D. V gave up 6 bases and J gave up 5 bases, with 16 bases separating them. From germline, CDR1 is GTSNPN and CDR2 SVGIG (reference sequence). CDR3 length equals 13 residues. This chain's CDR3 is CACKTNPWYGYTF. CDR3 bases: TGTGCCTGCAAGACAAATCCGTGGTATGGCTACACCTTC.

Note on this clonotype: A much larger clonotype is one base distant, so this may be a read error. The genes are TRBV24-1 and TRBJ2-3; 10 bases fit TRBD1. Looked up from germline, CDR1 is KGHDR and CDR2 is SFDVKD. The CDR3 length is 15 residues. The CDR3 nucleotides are TGTGTCACCAGTGATTTGGGGACAGGGGTAGATACGCAGTATTTT. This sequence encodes CVTSDLGTGVDTQYF.

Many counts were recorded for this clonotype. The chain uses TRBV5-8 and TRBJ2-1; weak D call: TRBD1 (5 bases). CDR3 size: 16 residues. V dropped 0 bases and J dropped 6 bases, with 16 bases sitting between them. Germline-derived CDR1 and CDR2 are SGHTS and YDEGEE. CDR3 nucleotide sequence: TGTGCCAGCAGCTTGGACGGCAGGGCGCTATCCAATGAGCAGTTCTTC. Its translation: CASSLDGRALSNEQFF.

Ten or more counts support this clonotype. This CDR3 is CASKKSRAGGASTEAFF. The CDR3 nucleotides read TGTGCCAGCAAAAAATCTAGGGCAGGGGGCGCGTCAACTGAAGCTTTCTTT. This chain links TRBV6-5 with TRBJ1-1, with 8 bases matching TRBD1. CDR1 and CDR2 (germline): MNHEY, SVGAGI. Losses at the gene ends were 7 bases for V and 5 bases for J; bases not matched to a gene: 18. This CDR3 contains 17 residues.